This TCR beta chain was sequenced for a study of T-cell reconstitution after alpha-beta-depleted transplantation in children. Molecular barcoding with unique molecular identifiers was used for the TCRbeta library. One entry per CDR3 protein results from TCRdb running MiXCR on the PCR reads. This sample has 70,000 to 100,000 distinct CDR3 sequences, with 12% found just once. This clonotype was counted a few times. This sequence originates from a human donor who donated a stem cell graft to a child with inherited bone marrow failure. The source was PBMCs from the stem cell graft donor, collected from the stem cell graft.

CDR3 in DNA: TGTGCCAGCAGTGAAGGTATCCTCTACGAGCAGTACTTC. This sequence encodes CASSEGILYEQYF. The rearrangement joins TRBV2 to TRBJ2-7; D remains unclear. Germline loops: CDR1 SNHLY, CDR2 FYNNEI. Trimming stripped 1 base from V and 3 bases from J, with 7 bases between. The CDR3 is 13 residues long.